This T cell receptor beta chain was sequenced for a study of CD8+ T cells in alopecia areata. Study context: Oral tofacitinib, 5 to 10 mg twice daily, was given in an open-label trial.

Germline V gene lookup returns CDR1 LGHNA and CDR2 YNFKEQ. V was pared by 4 bases and J by 5 bases, with 15 bases between. This CDR3 region has 16 residues. About this clone itself: The antigen is not known.

In each case, RNA was isolated and then reverse transcribed into cDNA as the sequencing template. The repertoire was sequenced with immunoSEQ multiplex PCR; TCRdb's copy has only in-frame clones and lacks some. Found here are around 200,000 clones, over 60% of them singletons; the top ten hold 4.2%. Treatment: oral pan-JAK inhibitor, 5-10 mg twice daily. Whole-study results and caveats: Clonality in lesional scalp, especially alopecia totalis/universalis, exceeded that of normal scalp. In scalp and blood during tofacitinib, many expanded lesional clones persisted.

The sequencing here drew on CD4+ T cells sorted from blood, taken at week 4, from a patient treated with tofacitinib. This chain joins TRBV4-2 and TRBJ1-6; D may be TRBD1 (5 bases). The receptor comes from a human donor with alopecia areata. The CDR3 nucleotides are TGTGCCAGCAGCCGCCGGGGCACCAGTCATAATTCACCCCTCCACTTT. It translates to CASSRRGTSHNSPLHF.